This is a list of T cell receptor beta chains from one sample in a study of tumor-infiltrating lymphocytes in primary liver carcinoma. TCRdb ran MiXCR on the multiplex PCR reads and lists one entry per CDR3 protein. The sample lists approximately 300,000 distinct CDR3 sequences, approximately 65% occurring once. Sequencing was done on a sample of peripheral blood. The receptors shown here come from a man aged 40-49 years with primary liver carcinoma and hepatitis B virus infection. The CDR3 runs from the conserved cysteine through the conserved F or W. The order of the fields is J gene, clone size, D gene, V gene, CDR3 protein, CDR3 DNA. The D gene is left open where the match is weak. Where a row states a size, it is once, few, many or the class of an expanded clone; other rows omit it.

>TRBJ2-1|.|.|TRBV11-2
CANSLDTAGYNKQFF
TGTGCCAACAGCTTAGATACGGCTGGGTACAATAAGCAGTTCTTC
>TRBJ1-1|few|.|TRBV5-1
CASSLDVRSNTEAFF
TGCGCCAGCAGCTTGGACGTTCGCTCGAACACTGAAGCTTTCTTT
>TRBJ2-7|.|TRBD2|TRBV11-1
CTSSLFGRDYEQYF
TGTACCAGCAGCCTCTTCGGGAGGGACTACGAGCAGTACTTC
>TRBJ1-1|.|TRBD1|TRBV11-1
CASSVTGGKTEAFF
TGTGCCAGCAGCGTAACAGGGGGCAAGACTGAAGCTTTCTTT
>TRBJ1-1|.|.|TRBV7-9
CASSSQQGSPEAFF
TGTGCCAGCAGCTCTCAACAGGGCTCCCCTGAAGCTTTCTTT
>TRBJ2-1|.|.|TRBV10-2
CASSESLRQYNEQFF
TGCGCCAGCAGTGAGTCTCTGAGACAGTACAATGAGCAGTTCTTC
>TRBJ1-1|.|TRBD1|TRBV6-2/TRBV6-3
CANRGQGLAEAFF
TGTGCCAACAGGGGACAGGGATTGGCTGAAGCTTTCTTT
>TRBJ2-7|.|TRBD2|TRBV28
CASSLAGGPGEHYF
TGTGCCAGCAGTTTGGCGGGAGGGCCGGGGGAGCACTACTTC
>TRBJ2-6|few|.|TRBV11-2
CASTGLRTANVLTF
TGTGCCAGCACGGGTCTCCGGACAGCGAACGTCCTGACTTTC
>TRBJ2-1|once|TRBD2|TRBV5-1
CASSLGTSGRLYEQFF
TGCGCCAGCAGCCTCGGGACTAGCGGGAGGTTATATGAGCAGTTCTTC
>TRBJ2-1|once|TRBD2|TRBV7-9
CASSLGLAGELEQFF
TGTGCCAGCAGCTTAGGGCTAGCGGGAGAACTTGAGCAATTCTTC
>TRBJ2-3|.|.|TRBV4-3
CASGQDLNTPDTQYF
TGCGCCAGCGGCCAGGACTTAAACACCCCAGATACGCAGTATTTT
>TRBJ1-1|once|.|TRBV4-1
CAGTVVGGRGNTEAFF
TGCGCCGGCACCGTGGTTGGAGGGCGGGGGAACACTGAAGCTTTCTTT
>TRBJ2-2|.|.|TRBV11-3
CVSSHDRGNGELFF
TGTGTCAGCAGCCATGACAGAGGGAACGGGGAGCTGTTTTTT
>TRBJ1-2|few|TRBD1|TRBV6-1
CASRSQGETNYGYTF
TGTGCCAGCAGGTCACAGGGGGAAACTAACTATGGCTACACCTTC
>TRBJ2-7|many|.|TRBV29-1
CSTLGISYEQYF
TGCAGCACTCTAGGGATCTCCTACGAGCAGTACTTC
>TRBJ2-2|.|.|TRBV12-3/TRBV12-4
CASSHEEPNTGELFF
TGTGCCAGCAGCCACGAAGAGCCGAACACCGGGGAGCTGTTTTTT
>TRBJ2-6|.|.|TRBV28
CASSTSQLSGANVLTF
TGTGCCAGCAGTACAAGTCAGCTCTCTGGGGCCAACGTCCTGACTTTC
>TRBJ2-3|many|TRBD1|TRBV6-1
CASSEDDRGWDTQYF
TGTGCCAGCAGTGAAGACGACAGGGGATGGGATACGCAGTATTTT
>TRBJ2-3|.|TRBD2|TRBV12-3/TRBV12-4
CANSPIAGDTRYF
TGTGCCAACAGCCCCATAGCGGGAGATACGCGGTATTTT
>TRBJ1-3|.|.|TRBV10-2
CASSGISGNAIYF
TGCGCCAGCAGCGGTATTTCTGGAAACGCCATATATTTT
>TRBJ2-7|.|.|TRBV4-3
CASNQDSGIGDEQYF
TGCGCCAGCAACCAAGATTCGGGGATAGGGGACGAGCAGTACTTC
>TRBJ2-7|.|.|TRBV4-1
CDSGQDGQDEQYF
TGCGACAGCGGCCAAGATGGTCAGGACGAGCAGTACTTC
>TRBJ2-3|.|.|TRBV4-2
CASSPVPGERDMQYF
TGTGCCAGCAGCCCGGTACCAGGGGAGCGTGATATGCAGTATTTT
>TRBJ2-1|.|.|TRBV11-2
CANSSTGLVVEQFF
TGTGCCAACAGCTCCACGGGACTGGTCGTTGAGCAGTTCTTC
>TRBJ2-7|many|.|TRBV5-6
CASSYGQQTYEQYF
TGTGCCAGCAGCTATGGACAGCAAACCTACGAGCAGTACTTC
>TRBJ2-1|.|.|TRBV7-2
CARSLGSHNEQFF
TGTGCCAGAAGCTTGGGCAGTCACAATGAGCAGTTCTTC
>TRBJ2-1|few|TRBD2|TRBV7-9
CASSTARATSLYNEQFF
TGTGCCAGCAGCACCGCCAGAGCGACTAGCCTGTACAATGAGCAGTTCTTC
>TRBJ2-2|many|.|TRBV29-1
CSVDPGNTGELFF
TGCAGCGTTGACCCCGGGAACACCGGGGAGCTGTTTTTT
>TRBJ1-2|many|.|TRBV12-3/TRBV12-4
CASSFSGGDYGYTF
TGTGCCAGCAGTTTTTCTGGGGGCGACTATGGCTACACCTTC
>TRBJ1-1|once|.|TRBV7-9
CASSFGQGLDTEAFF
TGTGCCAGCAGCTTTGGGCAGGGCCTGGACACTGAAGCTTTCTTT
>TRBJ2-1|many|TRBD1|TRBV6-6
CASRQGKSHF
TGTGCCAGCAGACAGGGGAAAAGCCATTTC
>TRBJ2-5|many|TRBD2|TRBV6-2/TRBV6-3
CASSPGGETQYF
TGTGCCAGCAGCCCGGGAGGAGAGACCCAGTACTTC
>TRBJ1-2|.|.|TRBV6-2/TRBV6-3
CASTYGAGYYGYTF
TGTGCCAGCACTTACGGCGCGGGTTACTATGGCTACACCTTC
>TRBJ2-7|.|TRBD2|TRBV14
CASSQEGRSSGSPFRSYEQYF
TGTGCCAGCAGCCAAGAAGGGCGGTCTAGCGGGAGTCCTTTTAGGTCCTACGAGCAGTACTTC
>TRBJ2-2|many|TRBD1|TRBV29-1
CSVGTGGPGELFF
TGCAGCGTTGGGACAGGGGGTCCCGGGGAGCTGTTTTTT
>TRBJ2-1|.|.|TRBV5-1
CASSLAGTREQFF
TGCGCCAGCAGCTTGGCCGGGACCCGCGAGCAGTTCTTC
>TRBJ2-2|.|TRBD1|TRBV29-1
CSARQGPNTRDLFF
TGCAGCGCCCGACAGGGCCCTAACACCAGGGATCTGTTTTTT
>TRBJ2-1|.|.|TRBV6-5
CTSSSTYNKQFF
TGTACCAGCAGTTCCACCTACAATAAGCAGTTCTTC
>TRBJ2-1|.|.|TRBV11-1
CASSSLGRNKQFF
TGTGCCAGCAGTTCCCTGGGGCGGAATAAGCAGTTCTTT
>TRBJ1-1|.|.|TRBV14
CASSQERGLLGDTEAFF
TGTGCCAGCAGCCAAGAACGTGGGTTGTTAGGGGACACTGAAGCTTTCTTT
>TRBJ2-1|.|.|TRBV11-2
CASSLGAGAFYNGRLF
TGTGCCAGCAGCTTGGGGGCGGGGGCTTTTTACAATGGGCGGCTCTTC
>TRBJ2-3|.|TRBD1|TRBV2
CASSPPGGFTDTQYF
TGTGCCAGCAGTCCTCCAGGGGGTTTCACAGATACGCAGTATTTT
>TRBJ1-1|few|.|TRBV2
CASSDGLEAFF
TGTGCCAGCAGTGACGGCCTTGAAGCTTTCTTT
>TRBJ2-4|many|.|TRBV12-3/TRBV12-4
CASSLEAGIVKNIQYF
TGTGCCAGCAGTTTAGAGGCAGGGATTGTCAAAAACATTCAGTACTTC
>TRBJ2-2|.|TRBD1|TRBV6-6
CASSYSRTGGTGELFF
TGTGCCAGCAGTTACTCCCGGACAGGGGGAACCGGGGAGCTGTTTTTT
>TRBJ2-3|.|.|TRBV6-1
CASSDYMAPVRSTDMQYF
TGTGCCAGCAGTGACTATATGGCGCCCGTCAGATCCACAGACATGCAGTATTTT
>TRBJ1-2|few|.|TRBV7-8
CASTLSGHGYTF
TGTGCCAGCACCCTTTCTGGGCATGGCTACACCTTC
>TRBJ2-1|.|TRBD2|TRBV12-3/TRBV12-4
CASSPTGLAGTTYNEQFF
TGTGCCAGCAGTCCAACGGGACTAGCGGGGACAACCTACAATGAGCAGTTCTTC